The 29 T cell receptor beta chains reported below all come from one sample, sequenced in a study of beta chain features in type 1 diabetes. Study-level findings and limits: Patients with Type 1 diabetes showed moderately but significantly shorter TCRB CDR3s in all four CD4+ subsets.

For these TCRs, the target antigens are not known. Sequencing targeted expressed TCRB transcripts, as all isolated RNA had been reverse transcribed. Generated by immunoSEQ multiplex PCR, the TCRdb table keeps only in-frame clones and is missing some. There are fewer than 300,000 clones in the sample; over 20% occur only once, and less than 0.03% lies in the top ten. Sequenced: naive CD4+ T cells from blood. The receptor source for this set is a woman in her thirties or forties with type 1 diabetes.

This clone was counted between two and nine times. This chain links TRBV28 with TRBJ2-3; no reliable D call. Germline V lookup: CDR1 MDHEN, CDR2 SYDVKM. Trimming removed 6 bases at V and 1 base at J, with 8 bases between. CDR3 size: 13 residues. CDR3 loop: CASRPTGTDTQYF. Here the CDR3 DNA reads TGTGCCAGCAGGCCGACTGGCACAGATACGCAGTATTTT. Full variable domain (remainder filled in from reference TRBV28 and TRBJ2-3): DVKVTQSSRYLVKRTGEKVFLECVQDMDHENMFWYRQDPGLGLRLIYFSYDVKMKEKGDIPEGYSVSREKKERFSLILESASTNQTSMYLCASRPTGTDTQYFGPGTRLTVL.

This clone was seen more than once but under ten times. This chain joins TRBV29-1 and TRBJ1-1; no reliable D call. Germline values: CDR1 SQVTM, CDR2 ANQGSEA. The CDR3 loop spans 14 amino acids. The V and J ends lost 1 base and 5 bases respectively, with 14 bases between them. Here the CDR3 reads CSVEGRLRETEAFF. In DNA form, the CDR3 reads TGCAGCGTTGAAGGAAGGTTGAGGGAGACTGAAGCTTTCTTT. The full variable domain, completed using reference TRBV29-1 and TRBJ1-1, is SAVISQKPSRDICQRGTSLTIQCQVDSQVTMMFWYRQQPGQSLTLIATANQGSEATYESGFVIDKFPISRPNLTFSTLTVSNMSPEDSSIYLCSVEGRLRETEAFFGQGTRLTVV.

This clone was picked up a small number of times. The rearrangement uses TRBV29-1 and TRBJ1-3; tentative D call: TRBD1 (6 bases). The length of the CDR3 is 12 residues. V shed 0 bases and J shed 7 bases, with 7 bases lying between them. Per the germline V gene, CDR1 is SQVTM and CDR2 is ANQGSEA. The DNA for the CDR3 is TGCAGCGTTGAAGAACAGGGCAACACCATATATTTT. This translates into CSVEEQGNTIYF.

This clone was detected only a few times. This CDR3 reads CASSSNLLASYNEQFF. In DNA form, the CDR3 reads TGTGCCAGCAGCTCGAACTTATTAGCTTCCTACAATGAGCAGTTCTTC. The gene calls are TRBV7-9 and TRBJ2-1; no reliable D call. The CDR3 is 16 residues long. V was trimmed by 4 bases and J by 1 base, leaving 14 bases between them. CDR1 is SEHNR, CDR2 FQNEAQ, per germline (reference sequence).

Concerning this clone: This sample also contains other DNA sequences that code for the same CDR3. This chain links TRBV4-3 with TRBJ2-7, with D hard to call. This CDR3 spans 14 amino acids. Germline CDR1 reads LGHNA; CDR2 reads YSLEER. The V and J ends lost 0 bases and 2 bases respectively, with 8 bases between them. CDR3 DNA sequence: TGCGCCAGCAGCCAAGAAACCGGTACCTACGAGCAGTACTTC. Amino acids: CASSQETGTYEQYF.

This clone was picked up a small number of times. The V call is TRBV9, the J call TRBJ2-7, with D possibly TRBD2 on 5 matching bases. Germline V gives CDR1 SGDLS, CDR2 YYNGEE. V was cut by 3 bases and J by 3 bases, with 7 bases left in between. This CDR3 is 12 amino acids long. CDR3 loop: CASSGAGYEQYF. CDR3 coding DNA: TGTGCCAGCAGCGGGGCGGGCTACGAGCAGTACTTC. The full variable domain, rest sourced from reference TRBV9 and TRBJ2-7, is DSGVTQTPKHLITATGQRVTLRCSPRSGDLSVYWYQQSLDQGLQFLIQYYNGEERAKGNILERFSAQQFPDLHSELNLSSLELGDSALYFCASSGAGYEQYFGPGTRLTVT.

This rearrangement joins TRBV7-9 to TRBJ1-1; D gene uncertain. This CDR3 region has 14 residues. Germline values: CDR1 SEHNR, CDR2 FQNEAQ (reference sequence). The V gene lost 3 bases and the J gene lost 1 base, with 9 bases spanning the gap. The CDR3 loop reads CASSFAGWNTEAFF. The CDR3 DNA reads TGTGCCAGCAGCTTCGCAGGATGGAACACTGAAGCTTTCTTT.

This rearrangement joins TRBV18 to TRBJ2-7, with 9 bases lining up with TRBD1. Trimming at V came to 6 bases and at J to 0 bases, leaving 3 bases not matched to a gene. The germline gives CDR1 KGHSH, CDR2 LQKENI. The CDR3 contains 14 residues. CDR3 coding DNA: TGTGCCAGCTCTAACAGGGGGCTCTCCTACGAGCAGTACTTC. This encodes CASSNRGLSYEQYF. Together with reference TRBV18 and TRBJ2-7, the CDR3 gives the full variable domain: NAGVMQNPRHLVRRRGQEARLRCSPMKGHSHVYWYRQLPEEGLKFMVYLQKENIIDESGMPKERFSAEFPKEGPSILRIQQVVRGDSAAYFCASSNRGLSYEQYFGPGTRLTVT.

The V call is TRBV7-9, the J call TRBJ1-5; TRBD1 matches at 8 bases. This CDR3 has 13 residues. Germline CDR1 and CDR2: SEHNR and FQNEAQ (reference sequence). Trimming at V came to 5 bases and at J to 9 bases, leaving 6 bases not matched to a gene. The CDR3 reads CASSGTGDGPQHF. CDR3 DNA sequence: TGTGCCAGCAGCGGGACAGGTGATGGGCCCCAGCATTTT. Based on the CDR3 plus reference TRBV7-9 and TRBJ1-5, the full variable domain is DTGVSQNPRHKITKRGQNVTFRCDPISEHNRLYWYRQTLGQGPEFLTYFQNEAQLEKSRLLSDRFSAERPKGSFSTLEIQRTEQGDSAMYLCASSGTGDGPQHFGDGTRLSIL.

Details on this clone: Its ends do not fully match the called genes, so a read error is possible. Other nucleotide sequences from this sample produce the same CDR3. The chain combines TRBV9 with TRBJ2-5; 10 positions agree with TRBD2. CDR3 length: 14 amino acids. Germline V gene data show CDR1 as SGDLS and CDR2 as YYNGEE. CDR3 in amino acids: CASSGTSGQETQYF. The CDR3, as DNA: TGTGCCAGCAGCGGGACTAGCGGCCAAGAAACCCAGTACTTC. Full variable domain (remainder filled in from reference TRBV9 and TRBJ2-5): DSGVTQTPKHLITATGQRVTLRCSPRSGDLSVYWYQQSLDQGLQFLIQYYNGEERAKGNILERFSAQQFPDLHSELNLSSLELGDSALYFCASSGTSGQETQYFGPGTRLLVL.

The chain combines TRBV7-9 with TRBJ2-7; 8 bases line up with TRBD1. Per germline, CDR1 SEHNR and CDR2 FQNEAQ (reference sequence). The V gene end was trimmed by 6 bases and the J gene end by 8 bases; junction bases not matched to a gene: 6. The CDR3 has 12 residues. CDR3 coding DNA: TGTGCCAGCAGGATAGGACAGGGCCAGCAGTACTTC. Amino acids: CASRIGQGQQYF.

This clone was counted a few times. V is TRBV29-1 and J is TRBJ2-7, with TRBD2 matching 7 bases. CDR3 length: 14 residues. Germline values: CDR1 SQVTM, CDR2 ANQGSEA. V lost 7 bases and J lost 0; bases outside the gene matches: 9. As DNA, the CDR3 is TGCAGCGCCGGGAGGACGGCTAGCTCCTACGAGCAGTACTTC. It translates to CSAGRTASSYEQYF.

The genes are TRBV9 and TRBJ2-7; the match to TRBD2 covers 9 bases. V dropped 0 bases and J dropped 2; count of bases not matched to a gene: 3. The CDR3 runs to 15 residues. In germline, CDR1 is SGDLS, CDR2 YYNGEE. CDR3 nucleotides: TGTGCCAGCAGCGTAGAAGGCGGGGGGGCCTACGAGCAGTACTTC. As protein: CASSVEGGGAYEQYF.

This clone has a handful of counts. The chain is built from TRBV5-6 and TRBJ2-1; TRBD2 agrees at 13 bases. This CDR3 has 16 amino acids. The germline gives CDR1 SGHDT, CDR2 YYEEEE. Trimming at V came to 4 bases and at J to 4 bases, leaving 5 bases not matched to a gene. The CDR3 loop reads CASSPQLAGGYNEQFF. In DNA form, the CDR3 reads TGTGCCAGCAGCCCACAACTAGCGGGAGGGTACAATGAGCAGTTCTTC.

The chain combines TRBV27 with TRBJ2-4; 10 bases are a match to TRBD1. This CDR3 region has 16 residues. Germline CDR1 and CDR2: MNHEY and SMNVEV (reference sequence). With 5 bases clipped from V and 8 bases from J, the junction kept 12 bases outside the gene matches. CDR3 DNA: TGTGCCAGCAGTGGTCTCTCGGGACAGGGGTGGGACATTCAGTACTTC. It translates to CASSGLSGQGWDIQYF.

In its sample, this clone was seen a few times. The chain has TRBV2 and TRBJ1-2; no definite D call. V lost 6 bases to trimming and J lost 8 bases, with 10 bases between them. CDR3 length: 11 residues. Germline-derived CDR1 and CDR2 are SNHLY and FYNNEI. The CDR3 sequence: CASSLESGYTF. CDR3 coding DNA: TGTGCCAGCAGCTTGGAGAGCGGCTACACCTTC.

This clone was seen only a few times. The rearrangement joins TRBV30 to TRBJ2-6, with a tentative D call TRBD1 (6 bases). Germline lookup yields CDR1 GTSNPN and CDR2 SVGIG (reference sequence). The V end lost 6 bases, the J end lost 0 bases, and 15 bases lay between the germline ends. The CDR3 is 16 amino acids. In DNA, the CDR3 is TGTGCCTGCTCAGGGGTCCCTCCCTCTGGGGCCAACGTCCTGACTTTC. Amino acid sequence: CACSGVPPSGANVLTF.

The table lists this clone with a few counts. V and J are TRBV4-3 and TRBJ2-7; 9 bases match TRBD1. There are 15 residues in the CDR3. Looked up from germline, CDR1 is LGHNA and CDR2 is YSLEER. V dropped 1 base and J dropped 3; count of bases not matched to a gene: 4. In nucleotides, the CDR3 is TGCGCCAGCAGCCAAGTCGGGACAGGGTACTACGAGCAGTACTTC. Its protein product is CASSQVGTGYYEQYF.

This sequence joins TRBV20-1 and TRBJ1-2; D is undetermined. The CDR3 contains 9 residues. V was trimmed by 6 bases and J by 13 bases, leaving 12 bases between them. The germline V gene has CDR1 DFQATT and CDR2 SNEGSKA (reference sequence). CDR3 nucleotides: TGCAGTGCCGCGCCCGCCCCCACCTTC. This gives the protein CSAAPAPTF.

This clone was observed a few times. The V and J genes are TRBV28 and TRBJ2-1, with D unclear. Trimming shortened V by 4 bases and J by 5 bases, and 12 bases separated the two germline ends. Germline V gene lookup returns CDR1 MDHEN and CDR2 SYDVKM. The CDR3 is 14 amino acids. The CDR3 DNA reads TGTGCCAGCAGTTCGCCCTCCTTAGACAATGAGCAGTTCTTC. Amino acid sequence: CASSSPSLDNEQFF.

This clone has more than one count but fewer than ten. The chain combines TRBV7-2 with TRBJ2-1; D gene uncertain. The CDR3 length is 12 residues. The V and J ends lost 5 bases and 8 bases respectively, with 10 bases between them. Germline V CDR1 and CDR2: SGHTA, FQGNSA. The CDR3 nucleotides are TGTGCCAGCAGCCCCCAGAAGTATGAGCAGTTCTTC. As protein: CASSPQKYEQFF.

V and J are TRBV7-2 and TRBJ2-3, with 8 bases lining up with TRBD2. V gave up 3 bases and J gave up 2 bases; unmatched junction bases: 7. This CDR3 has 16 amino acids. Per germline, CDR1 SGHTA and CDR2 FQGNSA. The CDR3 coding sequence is TGTGCCAGCAGCTTCATAAGCGGGGGATACACAGATACGCAGTATTTT. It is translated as CASSFISGGYTDTQYF.

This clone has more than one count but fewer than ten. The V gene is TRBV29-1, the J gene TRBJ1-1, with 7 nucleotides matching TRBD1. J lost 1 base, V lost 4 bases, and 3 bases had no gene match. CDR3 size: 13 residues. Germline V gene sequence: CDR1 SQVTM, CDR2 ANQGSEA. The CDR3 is CSVGGTENTEAFF. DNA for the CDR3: TGCAGCGTTGGAGGGACAGAGAACACTGAAGCTTTCTTT.

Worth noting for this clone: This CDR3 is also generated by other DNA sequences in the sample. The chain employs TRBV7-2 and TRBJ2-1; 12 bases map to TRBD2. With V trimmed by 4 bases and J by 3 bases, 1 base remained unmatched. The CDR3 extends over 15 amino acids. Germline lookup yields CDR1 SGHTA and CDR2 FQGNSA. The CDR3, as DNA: TGTGCCAGCAGCTCGACTAGCGGGAGCTACAATGAGCAGTTCTTC. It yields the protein CASSSTSGSYNEQFF.

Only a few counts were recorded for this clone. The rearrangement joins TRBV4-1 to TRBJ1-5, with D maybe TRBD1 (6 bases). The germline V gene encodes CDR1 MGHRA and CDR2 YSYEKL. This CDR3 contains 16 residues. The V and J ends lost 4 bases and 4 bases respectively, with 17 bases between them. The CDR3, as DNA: TGCGCCAGCAGCCGACTACAGACAGGATCTAATCAGCCCCAGCATTTT. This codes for CASSRLQTGSNQPQHF.

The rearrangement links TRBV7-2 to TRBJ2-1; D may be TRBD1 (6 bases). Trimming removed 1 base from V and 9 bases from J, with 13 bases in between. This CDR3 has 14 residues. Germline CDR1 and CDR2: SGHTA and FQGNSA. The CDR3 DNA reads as TGTGCCAGCAGCTTAGGGGCGCTAGGGGGTGAGCAGTTCTTC. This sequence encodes CASSLGALGGEQFF.

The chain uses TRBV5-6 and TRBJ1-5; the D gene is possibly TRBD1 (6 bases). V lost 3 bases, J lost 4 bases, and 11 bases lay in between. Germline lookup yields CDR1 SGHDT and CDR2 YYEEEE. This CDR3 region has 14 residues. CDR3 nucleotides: TGTGCCAGCAGCTCCACAGGGATGAATCAGCCCCAGCATTTT. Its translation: CASSSTGMNQPQHF.

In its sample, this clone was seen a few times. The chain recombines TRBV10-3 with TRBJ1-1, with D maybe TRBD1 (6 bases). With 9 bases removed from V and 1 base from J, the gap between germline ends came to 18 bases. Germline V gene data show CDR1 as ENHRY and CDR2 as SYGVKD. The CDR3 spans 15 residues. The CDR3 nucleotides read TGTGCCATAAGGCCCCAAGGGGGGGAGAACACTGAAGCTTTCTTT. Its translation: CAIRPQGGENTEAFF.

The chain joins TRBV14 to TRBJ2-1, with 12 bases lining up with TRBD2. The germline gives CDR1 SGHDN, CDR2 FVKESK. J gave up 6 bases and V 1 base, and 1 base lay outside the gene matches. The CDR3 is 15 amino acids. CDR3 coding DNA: TGTGCCAGCAGCCAAGCGGGACTAGCGGGCAATGAGCAGTTCTTC. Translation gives CASSQAGLAGNEQFF.